Each of the 25 T cell receptor beta chains below was sequenced from the same sample in a study of blood T cell repertoires in COVID-19. Only in-frame clones appear in the TCRdb table, and some are missing; sequencing was by immunoSEQ multiplex PCR. This sample has 200,000 to 250,000 clones; around nine tenths occur once, and the top ten carry 2.5% to 3%. Sequencing used peripheral blood. Receptors were obtained from an older woman with acute or convalescent COVID-19.

The J gene is TRBJ2-1, the V gene TRBV19, with a weak D call TRBD2 (7 bases). V lost 10 bases and J lost 1, with 17 bases in between. Per the germline V gene, CDR1 is LNHDA and CDR2 is SQIVND (reference sequence). The CDR3 runs to 15 residues. For the CDR3, the DNA is TGTGCCACCATCCCGAGGGGGGGTTCCTACAATGAGCAGTTCTTC. Translated: CATIPRGGSYNEQFF.

The genes are TRBV29-1 and TRBJ2-5, with 8 nucleotides matching TRBD2. CDR1 is SQVTM and CDR2 is ANQGSEA in the germline V gene. Unmatched junction bases numbered 3, after V lost 4 bases and J lost 5 bases. The CDR3 is 12 amino acids. The CDR3 DNA follows: TGCAGCGTTGGGACTAGCCGGGAGACCCAGTACTTC. It is translated as CSVGTSRETQYF.

The rearrangement links TRBV11-3 to TRBJ1-3; D ambiguous. From germline, CDR1 is SGHNT and CDR2 YENEEA. The V and J ends lost 3 bases and 0 bases respectively, with 12 bases between them. There are 16 residues in the CDR3. The CDR3 loop is CASSLPLRDSGNTIYF. CDR3 sequence (DNA): TGTGCCAGCAGCTTGCCCCTGCGTGACTCTGGAAACACCATATATTTT.

CDR3 bases: TGTGCCAGCAGCTCAGCAGGGGTGTGGACCGGGGAGCTGTTTTTT. The encoded protein is CASSSAGVWTGELFF. The rearrangement uses TRBV5-6 and TRBJ2-2, with D maybe TRBD1 (6 bases). CDR3 length: 15 residues. Trimming left V 3 bases short and J 5 bases short, with 14 bases between. CDR1 SGHDT and CDR2 YYEEEE come from the germline V gene.

V is TRBV6-1 and J is TRBJ1-5; 7 bases are a match to TRBD1. The V segment lost 3 bases and the J segment 7 bases; nucleotides outside the gene matches: 18. The CDR3 loop spans 18 amino acids. Germline V gives CDR1 MNHNS, CDR2 SASEGT. The CDR3 sequence: CASSDETGSRTAWQPQHF. As DNA, the CDR3 is TGTGCCAGCAGTGACGAGACAGGGTCCCGAACAGCGTGGCAGCCCCAGCATTTT.

This rearrangement joins TRBV7-9 to TRBJ2-5; 7 nucleotides agree with TRBD2. CDR3 length equals 12 residues. The V gene end was trimmed by 11 bases and the J gene end by 4 bases; junction bases not matched to a gene: 7. From germline, CDR1 is SEHNR and CDR2 FQNEAQ (reference sequence). The CDR3 is CAGGLLGETQYF. Written as DNA, the CDR3 is TGTGCCGGGGGACTATTGGGAGAGACCCAGTACTTC.

The chain employs TRBV6-6 and TRBJ2-7; TRBD1 agrees at 10 bases. The CDR3 sequence is 14 residues long. Trimming cost V 5 bases and J 3 bases; bases outside gene matches: 4. The germline CDR1 and CDR2 sequences are MNHNY and SVGAGI (reference sequence). In DNA form, the CDR3 reads TGTGCCAGCAGTGGACAGGGGGTGGACTACGAGCAGTACTTC. Amino acid sequence: CASSGQGVDYEQYF.

The gene calls are TRBV2 and TRBJ1-5, with D perhaps matching TRBD1 (5 bases). Between the trimmed V and J ends, which lost 2 bases and 11 bases, there was a span of 19 bases. The length of the CDR3 is 15 residues. Germline V gene lookup returns CDR1 SNHLY and CDR2 FYNNEI. This CDR3 reads CASSEFGHGGETQHF. CDR3 in DNA: TGTGCCAGCAGTGAATTTGGACACGGCGGGGAGACCCAGCATTTT.

J is TRBJ2-3 and V is TRBV11-2; 9 bases agree with TRBD1. This CDR3 is built from 15 residues. J was trimmed by 3 bases and V by 5 bases; bases with no gene match: 6. Per germline, CDR1 SGHAT and CDR2 FQNNGV. The DNA of the CDR3 is TGTGCCAGCAGCCCCGGGACAGGGAAAACAGATACGCAGTATTTT. Translating gives CASSPGTGKTDTQYF.

V gene TRBV27 combines with J gene TRBJ1-5, with D unresolved. This CDR3 has 13 residues. Germline V gene sequence: CDR1 MNHEY, CDR2 SMNVEV (reference sequence). The germline V and J ends were trimmed by 3 bases and 6 bases, with 9 bases remaining between them. CDR3 amino acids: CASSLTRGQPQHF. The DNA of the CDR3 is TGTGCCAGCAGTTTGACGCGGGGTCAGCCCCAGCATTTT.

This rearrangement joins TRBV29-1 to TRBJ2-7; 9 nucleotides match TRBD2. In germline, CDR1 is SQVTM, CDR2 ANQGSEA. The CDR3 runs to 14 residues. Trimming removed 3 bases from V and 6 bases from J; junction bases left unmatched: 9. CDR3: CSVDMRGGLGEQYF. CDR3 DNA sequence: TGCAGCGTTGATATGCGGGGGGGCCTCGGCGAGCAGTACTTC.

The J gene is TRBJ1-1, the V gene TRBV20-1; D is ambiguous. Germline assignment: CDR1 DFQATT and CDR2 SNEGSKA (reference sequence). The germline V and J ends were trimmed by 0 bases and 7 bases, with 6 bases remaining between them. CDR3 size: 11 residues. DNA of the CDR3: TGCAGTGCTAGAGAGGAGTATGAAGCTTTCTTT. Amino acid sequence: CSAREEYEAFF.

The chain links TRBV7-2 to TRBJ1-1; no clear D. CDR3 length: 14 residues. CDR1 is SGHTA and CDR2 is FQGNSA in the germline V gene. V lost 5 bases to trimming and J lost 1 base, with 11 bases between them. CDR3 sequence: CASSPWRGNTEAFF. As DNA, the CDR3 is TGTGCCAGCAGCCCATGGCGGGGGAACACTGAAGCTTTCTTT.

V usage is TRBV5-8 and J usage is TRBJ2-7; 7 bases fit TRBD1. This CDR3 region has 17 residues. CDR1 and CDR2 from the germline V gene are SGHTS and YDEGEE. V dropped 3 bases and J dropped 2; count of bases not matched to a gene: 14. The CDR3 nucleotides are TGTGCCAGCAGCTGGTTCATTTACCGGGACAGCACCTACGAGCAGTACTTC. This translates into CASSWFIYRDSTYEQYF.

This chain connects TRBV2 to TRBJ2-7, with TRBD1 matching over 11 bases. Germline V gene data show CDR1 as SNHLY and CDR2 as FYNNEI. V gave up 8 bases and J gave up 1 base; unmatched junction bases: 4. The CDR3 is made up of 14 amino acids. CDR3 nucleotide sequence: TGTGCCAGCCACAGGGACAGGGGGTCCTACGAGCAGTACTTC. It codes for CASHRDRGSYEQYF.

This chain links TRBV6-5 with TRBJ1-5, with no clear D. The CDR3 extends over 13 amino acids. Germline V gene data show CDR1 as MNHEY and CDR2 as SVGAGI. The V and J ends lost 11 bases and 4 bases respectively, with 15 bases between them. This CDR3 reads CAGHERVNQPQHF. CDR3 DNA sequence: TGTGCCGGCCACGAACGGGTGAATCAGCCCCAGCATTTT.

This clone has only one observation. The chain recombines TRBV28 with TRBJ2-1, with D tentatively TRBD1 (5 bases). Germline-derived CDR1 and CDR2 are MDHEN and SYDVKM. V lost 5 bases, J lost 4 bases, and 6 bases lay in between. There are 12 residues in the CDR3. The CDR3 DNA reads as TGTGCCAGCAGTGACAGATACAATGAGCAGTTCTTC. This sequence encodes CASSDRYNEQFF. The variable domain in full, with the rest retrieved from reference TRBV28 and TRBJ2-1, is DVKVTQSSRYLVKRTGEKVFLECVQDMDHENMFWYRQDPGLGLRLIYFSYDVKMKEKGDIPEGYSVSREKKERFSLILESASTNQTSMYLCASSDRYNEQFFGPGTRLTVL.

V gene TRBV5-6 combines with J gene TRBJ2-5; D gene unclear. V lost 3 bases and J lost 1, with 7 bases in between. The length of the CDR3 is 13 residues. The germline gives CDR1 SGHDT, CDR2 YYEEEE. The CDR3 nucleotides read TGTGCCAGCAGCTCTATTAGCCAAGAGACCCAGTACTTC. Translated: CASSSISQETQYF.

The rearrangement links TRBV7-8 to TRBJ1-4; D is ambiguous. Trimming removed 5 bases at V and 5 bases at J, with 12 bases between. CDR3 size: 14 residues. In germline, CDR1 is SGHVS, CDR2 FQNEAQ. For the CDR3, the DNA is TGTGCCAGCAGCACCCGGGTATCAAATGAAAAACTGTTTTTT. Amino acids: CASSTRVSNEKLFF. Using reference TRBV7-8 and TRBJ1-4 for the parts outside the CDR3, the full variable domain is GAGVSQSPRYKVAKRGQDVALRCDPISGHVSLFWYQQALGQGPEFLTYFQNEAQLDKSGLPSDRFFAERPEGSVSTLKIQRTQQEDSAVYLCASSTRVSNEKLFFGSGTQLSVL.

The V and J genes are TRBV19 and TRBJ1-2, with 7 bases lining up with TRBD1. The CDR3 has 14 residues. With 5 bases clipped from V and 7 bases from J, the junction kept 10 bases outside the gene matches. CDR1 is LNHDA, CDR2 SQIVND, per germline (reference sequence). The CDR3 DNA reads TGTGCCAGTAGTGTTACACAGGGGTTGAGTGGCTACACCTTC. Translating gives CASSVTQGLSGYTF. The whole variable domain, filled in from reference TRBV19 and TRBJ1-2, reads DGGITQSPKYLFRKEGQNVTLSCEQNLNHDAMYWYRQDPGQGLRLIYYSQIVNDFQKGDIAEGYSVSREKKESFPLTVTSAQKNPTAFYLCASSVTQGLSGYTFGSGTRLTVV.

The rearrangement uses TRBV10-3 and TRBJ1-1; 10 bases map to TRBD1. In germline, CDR1 is ENHRY, CDR2 SYGVKD. The V gene end was trimmed by 0 bases and the J gene end by 5 bases; junction bases not matched to a gene: 0. CDR3 length: 14 amino acids. CDR3 sequence (DNA): TGTGCCATCAGTGAGTCGGGACAGGGGACTGAAGCTTTCTTT. Residues: CAISESGQGTEAFF.

The J gene is TRBJ2-5, the V gene TRBV7-9; 8 bases agree with TRBD1. Germline V lookup: CDR1 SEHNR, CDR2 FQNEAQ (reference sequence). The CDR3 runs 14 residues. Trimming removed 3 bases from V and 4 bases from J; junction bases left unmatched: 4. DNA for the CDR3: TGTGCCAGCAGCTTCAGGGGGCGACGAGAGACCCAGTACTTC. Translating gives CASSFRGRRETQYF. The full variable domain, rest sourced from reference TRBV7-9 and TRBJ2-5, is DTGVSQNPRHKITKRGQNVTFRCDPISEHNRLYWYRQTLGQGPEFLTYFQNEAQLEKSRLLSDRFSAERPKGSFSTLEIQRTEQGDSAMYLCASSFRGRRETQYFGPGTRLLVL.

CDR3 protein: CASSLMSTGGRYGYTF. The CDR3 DNA is TGTGCCAGCAGCTTGATGTCGACAGGGGGTCGCTATGGCTACACCTTC. The chain couples TRBV5-4 to TRBJ1-2; 9 nucleotides agree with TRBD1. Per the germline V gene, CDR1 is SGHNT and CDR2 is YYREEE (reference sequence). J lost 4 bases, V lost 1 base, and 8 bases had no gene match. The CDR3 has 16 amino acids.

The chain has TRBV12-5 and TRBJ2-1; 7 bases match TRBD1. V lost 6 bases, J lost 0 bases, and 8 bases stayed unmatched. CDR1 and CDR2 from the germline V gene are LGHNT and FRNRAP. The CDR3 spans 16 residues. This CDR3 is CASGPTRGSSYNEQFF. CDR3 DNA sequence: TGTGCTAGTGGCCCGACCAGGGGGAGCTCCTACAATGAGCAGTTCTTC.

J is TRBJ1-1 and V is TRBV5-5, with unresolved D. This CDR3 is 13 amino acids long. Trimming stripped 1 base from V and 1 base from J, with 5 bases between. CDR1 is SGHKS and CDR2 is YYEKEE in the germline V gene (reference sequence). This chain's CDR3 is CASSLTPNTEAFF. The CDR3 region has the DNA TGTGCCAGCAGCTTGACTCCGAACACTGAAGCTTTCTTT.